This T cell receptor (beta chain) was retrieved from a study of control samples from healthy donors and cancer patients. Germline CDR1 reads SQVTM; CDR2 reads ANQGSEA. V was pared by 5 bases and J by 4 bases, with 15 bases between. The length of the CDR3 is 13 residues. Data came from immunoSEQ multiplex PCR; TCRdb stores just in-frame clones and leaves some out. The sample has 130,000 or so clones; roughly 90% are singletons. The source material was blood. V gene TRBV29-1 combines with J gene TRBJ2-7, with a tentative D call TRBD2 (5 bases). The receptor comes from a man over 45 in good health. Written as DNA, the CDR3 is TGCAGCGTTCCTGACGCGGGCGGGTACGAGCAGTACTTC. Its protein product is CSVPDAGGYEQYF.